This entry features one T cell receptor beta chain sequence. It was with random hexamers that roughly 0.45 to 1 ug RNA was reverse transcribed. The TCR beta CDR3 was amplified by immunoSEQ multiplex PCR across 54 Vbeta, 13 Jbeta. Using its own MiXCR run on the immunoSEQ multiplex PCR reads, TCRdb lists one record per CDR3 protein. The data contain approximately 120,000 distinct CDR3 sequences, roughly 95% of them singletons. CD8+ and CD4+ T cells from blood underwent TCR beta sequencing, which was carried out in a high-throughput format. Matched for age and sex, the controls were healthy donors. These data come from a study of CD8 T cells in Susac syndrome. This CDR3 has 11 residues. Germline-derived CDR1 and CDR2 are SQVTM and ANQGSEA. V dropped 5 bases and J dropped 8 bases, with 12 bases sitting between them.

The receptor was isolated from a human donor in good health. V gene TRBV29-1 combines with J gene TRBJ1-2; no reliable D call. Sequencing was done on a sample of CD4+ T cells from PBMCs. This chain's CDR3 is CSVQAGSGYTF. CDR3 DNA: TGCAGCGTTCAGGCGGGGTCCGGCTACACCTTC.